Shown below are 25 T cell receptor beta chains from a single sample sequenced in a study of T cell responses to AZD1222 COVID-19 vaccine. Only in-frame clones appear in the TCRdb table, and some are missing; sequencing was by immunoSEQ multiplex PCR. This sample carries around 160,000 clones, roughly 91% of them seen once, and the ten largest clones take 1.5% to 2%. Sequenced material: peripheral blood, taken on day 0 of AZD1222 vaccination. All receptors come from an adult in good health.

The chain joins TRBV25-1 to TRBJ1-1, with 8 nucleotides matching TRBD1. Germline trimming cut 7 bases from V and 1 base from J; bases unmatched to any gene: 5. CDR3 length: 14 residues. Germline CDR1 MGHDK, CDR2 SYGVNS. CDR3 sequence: CASTGTGQNTEAFF. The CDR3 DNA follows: TGTGCCAGCACCGGGACAGGACAGAACACTGAAGCTTTCTTT.

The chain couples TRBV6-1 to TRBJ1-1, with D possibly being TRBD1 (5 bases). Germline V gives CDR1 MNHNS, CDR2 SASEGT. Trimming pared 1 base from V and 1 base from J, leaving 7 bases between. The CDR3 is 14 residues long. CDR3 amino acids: CASSEGGGNTEAFF. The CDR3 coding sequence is TGTGCCAGCAGTGAAGGGGGGGGGAACACTGAAGCTTTCTTT.

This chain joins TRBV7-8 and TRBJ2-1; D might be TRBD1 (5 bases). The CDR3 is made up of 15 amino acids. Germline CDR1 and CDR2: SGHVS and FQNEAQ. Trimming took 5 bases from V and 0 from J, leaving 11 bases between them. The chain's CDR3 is CASSVRQRSYNEQFF. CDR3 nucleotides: TGTGCCAGCAGCGTACGACAGCGCTCCTACAATGAGCAGTTCTTC.

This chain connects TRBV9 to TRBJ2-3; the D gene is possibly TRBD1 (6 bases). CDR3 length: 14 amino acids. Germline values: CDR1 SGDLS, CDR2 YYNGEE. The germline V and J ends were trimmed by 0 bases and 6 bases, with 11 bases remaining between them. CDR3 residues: CASSVVGAGDTQYF. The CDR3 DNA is TGTGCCAGCAGCGTAGTGGGGGCCGGGGATACGCAGTATTTT.

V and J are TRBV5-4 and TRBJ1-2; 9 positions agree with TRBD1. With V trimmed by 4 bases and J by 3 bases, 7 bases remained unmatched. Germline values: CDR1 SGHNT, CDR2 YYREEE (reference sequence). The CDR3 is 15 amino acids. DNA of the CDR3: TGTGCCAGCAGCCTAACAGGGGGCGCCCACTATGGCTACACCTTC. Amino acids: CASSLTGGAHYGYTF.

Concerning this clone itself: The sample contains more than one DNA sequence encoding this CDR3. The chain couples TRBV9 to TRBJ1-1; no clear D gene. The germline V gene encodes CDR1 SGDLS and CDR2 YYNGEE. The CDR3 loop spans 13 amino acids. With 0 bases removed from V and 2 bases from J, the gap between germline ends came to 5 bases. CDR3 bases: TGTGCCAGCAGCGTAGATGGAAACACTGAAGCTTTCTTT. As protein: CASSVDGNTEAFF.

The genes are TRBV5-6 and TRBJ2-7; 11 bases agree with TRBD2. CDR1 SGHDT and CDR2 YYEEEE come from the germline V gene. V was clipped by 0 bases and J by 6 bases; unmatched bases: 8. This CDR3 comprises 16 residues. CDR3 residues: CASSLGLAGWLAEQYF. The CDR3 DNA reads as TGTGCCAGCAGCTTGGGACTAGCGGGATGGCTAGCCGAGCAGTACTTC.

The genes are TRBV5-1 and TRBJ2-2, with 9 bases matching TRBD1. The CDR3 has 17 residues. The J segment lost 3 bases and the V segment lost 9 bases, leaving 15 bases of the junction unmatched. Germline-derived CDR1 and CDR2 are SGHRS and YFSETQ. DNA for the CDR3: TGCGCCACCAAGGGACAGGGAGGAATGACGGACACCGGGGAGCTGTTTTTT. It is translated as CATKGQGGMTDTGELFF.

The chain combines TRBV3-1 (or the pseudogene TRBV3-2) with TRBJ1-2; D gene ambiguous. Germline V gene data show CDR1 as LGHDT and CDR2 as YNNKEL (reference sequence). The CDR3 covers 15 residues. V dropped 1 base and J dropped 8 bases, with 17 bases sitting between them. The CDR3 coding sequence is TGTGCCAGCAGCCAAGGAGCAGGCCCAACTAGGGGCTACACCTTC. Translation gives CASSQGAGPTRGYTF.

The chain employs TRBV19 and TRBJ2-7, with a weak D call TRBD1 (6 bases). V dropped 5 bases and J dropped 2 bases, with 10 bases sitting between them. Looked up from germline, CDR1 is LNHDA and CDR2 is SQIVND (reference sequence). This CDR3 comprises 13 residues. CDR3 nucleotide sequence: TGTGCCAGTAGTGGGGGCAACACCTACGAGCAGTACTTC. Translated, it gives CASSGGNTYEQYF.

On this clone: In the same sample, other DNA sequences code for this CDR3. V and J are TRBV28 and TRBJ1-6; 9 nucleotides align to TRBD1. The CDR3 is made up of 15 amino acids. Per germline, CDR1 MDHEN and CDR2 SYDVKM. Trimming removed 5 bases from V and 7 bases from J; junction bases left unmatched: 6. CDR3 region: CASSPGTGRNSPLHF. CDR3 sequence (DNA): TGTGCCAGCAGTCCCGGGACAGGGAGGAATTCACCCCTCCACTTT. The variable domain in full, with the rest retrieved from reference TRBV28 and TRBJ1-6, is DVKVTQSSRYLVKRTGEKVFLECVQDMDHENMFWYRQDPGLGLRLIYFSYDVKMKEKGDIPEGYSVSREKKERFSLILESASTNQTSMYLCASSPGTGRNSPLHFGNGTRLTVT.

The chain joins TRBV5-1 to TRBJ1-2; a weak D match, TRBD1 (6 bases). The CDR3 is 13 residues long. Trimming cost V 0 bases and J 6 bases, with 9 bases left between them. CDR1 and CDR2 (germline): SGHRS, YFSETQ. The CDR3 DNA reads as TGCGCCAGCAGCTTGGCACAGGGCGATGGCTACACCTTC. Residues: CASSLAQGDGYTF.

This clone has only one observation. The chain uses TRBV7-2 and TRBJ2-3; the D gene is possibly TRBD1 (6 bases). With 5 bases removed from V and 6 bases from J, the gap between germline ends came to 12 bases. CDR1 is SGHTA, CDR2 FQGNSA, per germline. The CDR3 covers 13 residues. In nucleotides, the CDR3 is TGTGCCAGCAGCATCAACCAGGGGGATACGCAGTATTTT. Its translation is CASSINQGDTQYF.

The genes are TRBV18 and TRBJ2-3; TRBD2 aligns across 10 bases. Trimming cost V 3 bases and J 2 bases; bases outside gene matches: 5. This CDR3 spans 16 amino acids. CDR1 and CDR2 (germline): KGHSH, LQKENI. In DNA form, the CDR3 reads TGTGCCAGCTCACCGACTAGCGGGTATTTCACAGATACGCAGTATTTT. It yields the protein CASSPTSGYFTDTQYF.

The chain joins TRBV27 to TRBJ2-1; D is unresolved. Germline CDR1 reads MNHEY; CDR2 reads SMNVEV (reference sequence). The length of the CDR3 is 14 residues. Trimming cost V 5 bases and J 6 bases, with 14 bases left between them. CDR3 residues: CASSRQARINEQFF. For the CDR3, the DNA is TGTGCCAGCAGTCGTCAGGCCCGTATCAATGAGCAGTTCTTC.

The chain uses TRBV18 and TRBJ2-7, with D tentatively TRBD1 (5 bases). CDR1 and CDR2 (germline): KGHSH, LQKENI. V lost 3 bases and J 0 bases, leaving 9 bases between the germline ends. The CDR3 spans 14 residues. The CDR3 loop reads CASSPGADSYEQYF. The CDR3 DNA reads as TGTGCCAGCTCACCTGGGGCGGACTCCTACGAGCAGTACTTC.

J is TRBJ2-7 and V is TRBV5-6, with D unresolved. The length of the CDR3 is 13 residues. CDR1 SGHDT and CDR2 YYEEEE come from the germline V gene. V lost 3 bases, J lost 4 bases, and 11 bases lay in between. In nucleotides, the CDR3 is TGTGCCAGCAGCTGCCCCGACTGTTACGAGCAGTACTTC. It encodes CASSCPDCYEQYF.

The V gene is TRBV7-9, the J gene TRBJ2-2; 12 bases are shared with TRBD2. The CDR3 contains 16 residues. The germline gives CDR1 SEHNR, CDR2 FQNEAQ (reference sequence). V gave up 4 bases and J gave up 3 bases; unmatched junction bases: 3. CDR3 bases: TGTGCCAGCAGCTACACTAGCGGGGGGCACACCGGGGAGCTGTTTTTT. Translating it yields CASSYTSGGHTGELFF.

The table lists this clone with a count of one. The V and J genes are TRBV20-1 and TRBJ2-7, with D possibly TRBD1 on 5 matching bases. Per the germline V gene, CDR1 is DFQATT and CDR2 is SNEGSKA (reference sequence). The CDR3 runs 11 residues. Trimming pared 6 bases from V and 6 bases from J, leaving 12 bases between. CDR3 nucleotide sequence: TGCAGTGCGAGCTACAGGCTCGAGCAGTACTTC. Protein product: CSASYRLEQYF.

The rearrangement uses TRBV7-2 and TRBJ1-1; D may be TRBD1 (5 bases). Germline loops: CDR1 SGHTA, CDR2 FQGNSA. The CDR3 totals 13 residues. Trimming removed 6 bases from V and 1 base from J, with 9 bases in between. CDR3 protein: CASRRQQNTEAFF. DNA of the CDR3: TGTGCCAGCAGGAGACAGCAGAACACTGAAGCTTTCTTT.

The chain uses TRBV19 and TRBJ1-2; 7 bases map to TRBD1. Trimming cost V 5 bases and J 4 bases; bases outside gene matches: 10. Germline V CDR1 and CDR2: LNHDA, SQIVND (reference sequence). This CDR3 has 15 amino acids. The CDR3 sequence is CASSFGRGQVYGYTF. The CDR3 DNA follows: TGTGCCAGTAGTTTCGGGAGGGGGCAGGTCTATGGCTACACCTTC.

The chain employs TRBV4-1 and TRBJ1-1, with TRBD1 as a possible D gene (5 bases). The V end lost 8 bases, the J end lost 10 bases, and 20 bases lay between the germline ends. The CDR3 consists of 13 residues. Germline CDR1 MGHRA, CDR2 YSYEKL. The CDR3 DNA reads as TGCGCCAGCGGCGAAAGGGAGACTAGGGGAGCTTTCTTT. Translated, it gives CASGERETRGAFF.

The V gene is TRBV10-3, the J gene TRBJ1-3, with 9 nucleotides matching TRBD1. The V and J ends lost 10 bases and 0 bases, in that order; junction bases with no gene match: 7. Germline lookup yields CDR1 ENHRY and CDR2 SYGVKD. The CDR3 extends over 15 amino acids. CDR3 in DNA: TGTGCCACGGCTCCGGGACAGGGCTCTGGAAACACCATATATTTT. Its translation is CATAPGQGSGNTIYF.

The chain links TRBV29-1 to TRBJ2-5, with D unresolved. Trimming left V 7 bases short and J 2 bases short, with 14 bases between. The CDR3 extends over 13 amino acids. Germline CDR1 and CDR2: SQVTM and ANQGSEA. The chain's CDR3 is CSAQPRRQETQYF. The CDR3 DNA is TGCAGCGCCCAACCACGGCGGCAAGAGACCCAGTACTTC.

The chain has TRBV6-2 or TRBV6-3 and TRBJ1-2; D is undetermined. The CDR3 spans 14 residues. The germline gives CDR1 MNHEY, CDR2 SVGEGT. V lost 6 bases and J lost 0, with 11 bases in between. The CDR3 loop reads CASSGRLANYGYTF. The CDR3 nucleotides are TGTGCCAGCAGCGGACGGTTAGCTAACTATGGCTACACCTTC.